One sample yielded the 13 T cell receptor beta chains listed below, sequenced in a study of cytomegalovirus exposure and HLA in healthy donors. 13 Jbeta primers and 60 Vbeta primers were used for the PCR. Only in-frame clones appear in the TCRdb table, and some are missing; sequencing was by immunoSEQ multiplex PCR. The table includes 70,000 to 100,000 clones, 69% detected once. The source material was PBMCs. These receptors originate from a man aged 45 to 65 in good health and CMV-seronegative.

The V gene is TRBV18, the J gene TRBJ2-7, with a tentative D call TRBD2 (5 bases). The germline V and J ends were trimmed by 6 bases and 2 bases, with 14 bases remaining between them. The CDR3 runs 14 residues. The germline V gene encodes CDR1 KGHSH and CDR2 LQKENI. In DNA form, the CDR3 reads TGTGCCAGCTCTCCCGGAGGTGGCACCTACGAGCAGTACGTC. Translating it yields CASSPGGGTYEQYV.

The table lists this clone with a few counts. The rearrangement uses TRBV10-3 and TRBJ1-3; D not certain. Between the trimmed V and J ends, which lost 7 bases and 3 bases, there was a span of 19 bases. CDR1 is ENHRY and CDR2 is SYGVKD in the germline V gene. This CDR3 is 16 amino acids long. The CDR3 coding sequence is TGTGCCATCACCAATCCCCCGTTTTTCGGTGGAAACACCATATATTTT. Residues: CAITNPPFFGGNTIYF.

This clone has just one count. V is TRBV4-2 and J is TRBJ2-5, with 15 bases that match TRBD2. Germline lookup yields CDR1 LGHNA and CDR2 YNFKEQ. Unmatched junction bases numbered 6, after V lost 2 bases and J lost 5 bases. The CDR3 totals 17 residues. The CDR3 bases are TGTGCCAGCAGCCAATGGACTAGCGGGGGGGCCTGGGAGACCCAGTACTTC. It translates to CASSQWTSGGAWETQYF.

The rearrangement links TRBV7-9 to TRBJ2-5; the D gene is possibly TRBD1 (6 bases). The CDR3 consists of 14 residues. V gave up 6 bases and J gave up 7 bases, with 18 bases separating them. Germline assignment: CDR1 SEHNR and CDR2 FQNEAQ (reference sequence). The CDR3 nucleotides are TGTGCCAGCAGGGCACCGGGACACCTTGGGACCCAGTACTTC. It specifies CASRAPGHLGTQYF.

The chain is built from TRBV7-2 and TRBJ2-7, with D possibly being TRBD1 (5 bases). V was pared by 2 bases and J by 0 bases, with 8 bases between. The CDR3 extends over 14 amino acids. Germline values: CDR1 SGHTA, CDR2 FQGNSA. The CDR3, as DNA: TGTGCCAGCAGCTTATCACAGGCCTCCTACGAGCAGTACTTC. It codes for CASSLSQASYEQYF.

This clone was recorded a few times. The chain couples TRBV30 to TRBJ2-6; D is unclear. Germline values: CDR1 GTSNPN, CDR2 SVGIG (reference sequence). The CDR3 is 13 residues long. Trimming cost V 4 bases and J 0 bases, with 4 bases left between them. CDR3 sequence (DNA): TGTGCCTGGAAGCTCTCTGGGGCCAACGTCCTGACTTTC. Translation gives CAWKLSGANVLTF.

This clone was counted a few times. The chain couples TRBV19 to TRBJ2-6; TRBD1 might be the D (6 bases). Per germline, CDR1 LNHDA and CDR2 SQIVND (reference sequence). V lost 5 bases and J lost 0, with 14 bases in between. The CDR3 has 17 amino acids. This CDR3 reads CASSGRQESSGANVLTF. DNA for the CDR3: TGTGCCAGTAGTGGGCGACAGGAGAGCTCTGGGGCCAACGTCCTGACTTTC. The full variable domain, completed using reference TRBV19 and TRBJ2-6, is DGGITQSPKYLFRKEGQNVTLSCEQNLNHDAMYWYRQDPGQGLRLIYYSQIVNDFQKGDIAEGYSVSREKKESFPLTVTSAQKNPTAFYLCASSGRQESSGANVLTFGAGSRLTVL.

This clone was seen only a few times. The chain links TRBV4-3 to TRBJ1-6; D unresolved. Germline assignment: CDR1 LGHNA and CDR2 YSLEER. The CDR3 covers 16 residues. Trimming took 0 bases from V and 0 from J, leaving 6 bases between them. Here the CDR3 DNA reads TGCGCCAGCAGCCAAGATTTCCGCTCCTATAATTCACCCCTCCACTTT. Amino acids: CASSQDFRSYNSPLHF.

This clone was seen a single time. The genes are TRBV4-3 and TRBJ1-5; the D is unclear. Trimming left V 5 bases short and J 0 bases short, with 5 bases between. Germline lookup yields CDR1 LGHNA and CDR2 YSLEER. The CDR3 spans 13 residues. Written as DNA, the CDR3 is TGCGCCAGCAGCTCCCATAGCAATCAGCCCCAGCATTTT. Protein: CASSSHSNQPQHF.

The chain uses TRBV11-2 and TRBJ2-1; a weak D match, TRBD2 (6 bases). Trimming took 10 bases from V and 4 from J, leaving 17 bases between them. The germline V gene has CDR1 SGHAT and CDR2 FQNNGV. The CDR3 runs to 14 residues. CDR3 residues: CATLASAGYNEQFF. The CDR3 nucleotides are TGTGCCACGCTAGCGAGCGCGGGATACAATGAGCAGTTCTTC.

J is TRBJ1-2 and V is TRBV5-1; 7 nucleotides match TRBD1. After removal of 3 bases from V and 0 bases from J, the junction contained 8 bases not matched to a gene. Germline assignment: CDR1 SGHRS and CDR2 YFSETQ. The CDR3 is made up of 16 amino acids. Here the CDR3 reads CASSSRVGQSNYGYTF. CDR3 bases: TGCGCCAGCAGCTCTCGGGTGGGACAGTCTAACTATGGCTACACCTTC.

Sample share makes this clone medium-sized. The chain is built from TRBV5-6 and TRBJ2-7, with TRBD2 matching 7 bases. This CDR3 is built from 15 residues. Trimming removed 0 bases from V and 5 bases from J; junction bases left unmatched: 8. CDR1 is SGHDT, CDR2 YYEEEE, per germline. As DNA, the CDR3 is TGTGCCAGCAGCTTGGGTGCCGGGGGGATCCACGAGCAGTACTTC. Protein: CASSLGAGGIHEQYF.

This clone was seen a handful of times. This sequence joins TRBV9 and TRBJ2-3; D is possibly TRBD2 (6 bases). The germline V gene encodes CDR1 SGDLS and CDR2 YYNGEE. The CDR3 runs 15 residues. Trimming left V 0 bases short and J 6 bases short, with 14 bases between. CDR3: CASSVAPGVWDTQYF. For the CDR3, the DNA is TGTGCCAGCAGCGTAGCCCCGGGAGTTTGGGATACGCAGTATTTT.